This T cell receptor (beta chain) originates from a study of shared clonotypes between healthy human individuals. Measured with immunoSEQ multiplex PCR; TCRdb has only the in-frame clones, and not every one. The sample lists fewer than 600,000 clones, about 76% occurring once. The V segment lost 5 bases and the J segment 8 bases; nucleotides outside the gene matches: 12. Germline V gene data show CDR1 as SGHTA and CDR2 as FQGNSA. This CDR3 comprises 16 residues. V gene TRBV7-2 combines with J gene TRBJ2-1, with 10 bases lining up with TRBD2. The receptor comes from a woman aged 40 to 55 in good health. Some clones in this sample may be carry-over from other donors' samples. The sequenced material came from PBMCs. CDR3 sequence reads: CASSPAGASGSYEQFF. The CDR3 DNA reads TGTGCCAGCAGCCCAGCGGGGGCTAGCGGGAGTTATGAGCAGTTCTTC.